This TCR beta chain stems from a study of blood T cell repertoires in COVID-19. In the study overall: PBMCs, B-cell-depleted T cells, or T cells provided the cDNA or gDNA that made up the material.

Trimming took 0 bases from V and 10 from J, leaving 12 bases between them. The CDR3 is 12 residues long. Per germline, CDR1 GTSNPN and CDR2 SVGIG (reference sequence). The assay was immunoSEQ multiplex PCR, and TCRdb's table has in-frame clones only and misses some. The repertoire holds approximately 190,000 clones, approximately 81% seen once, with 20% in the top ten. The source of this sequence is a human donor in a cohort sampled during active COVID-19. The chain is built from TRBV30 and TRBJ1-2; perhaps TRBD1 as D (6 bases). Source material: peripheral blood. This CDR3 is CAWSVFRGDYTF. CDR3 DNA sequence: TGTGCCTGGAGTGTATTCAGGGGAGACTACACCTTC. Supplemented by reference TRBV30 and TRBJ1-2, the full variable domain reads SQTIHQWPATLVQPVGSPLSLECTVEGTSNPNLYWYRQAAGRGLQLLFYSVGIGQISSEVPQNLSASRPQDRQFILSSKKLLLSDSGFYLCAWSVFRGDYTFGSGTRLTVV.